This T cell receptor beta chain comes out of a study of T cell responses to AZD1222 COVID-19 vaccine. Broader study findings: Possibly, clonal diversity was underestimated; donors were largely white British and included more females. There were repertoire samples only from the period after the peak T cell response.

Sequencing used immunoSEQ multiplex PCR; TCRdb keeps in-frame clones, though not all of them. The sample has tens of thousands of clones; approximately 90% are singletons. The V end was cut by 5 bases, the J end by 8 bases, with 17 bases between. The CDR3 has 14 amino acids. CDR1 MGHDK and CDR2 SYGVNS come from the germline V gene. This clone counts as medium-sized. As yet, its antigen is unknown. The receptor was isolated from an adult who received the AZD1222 COVID-19 vaccine. The specimen was peripheral blood, collected 28 days after the second AZD1222 dose. The V and J genes are TRBV25-1 and TRBJ2-3; tentative D call: TRBD2 (6 bases). The CDR3 DNA reads TGTGCCAGCAGTCCCGACCCGGGAGTCGGTACGCAGTATTTT. It translates to CASSPDPGVGTQYF.